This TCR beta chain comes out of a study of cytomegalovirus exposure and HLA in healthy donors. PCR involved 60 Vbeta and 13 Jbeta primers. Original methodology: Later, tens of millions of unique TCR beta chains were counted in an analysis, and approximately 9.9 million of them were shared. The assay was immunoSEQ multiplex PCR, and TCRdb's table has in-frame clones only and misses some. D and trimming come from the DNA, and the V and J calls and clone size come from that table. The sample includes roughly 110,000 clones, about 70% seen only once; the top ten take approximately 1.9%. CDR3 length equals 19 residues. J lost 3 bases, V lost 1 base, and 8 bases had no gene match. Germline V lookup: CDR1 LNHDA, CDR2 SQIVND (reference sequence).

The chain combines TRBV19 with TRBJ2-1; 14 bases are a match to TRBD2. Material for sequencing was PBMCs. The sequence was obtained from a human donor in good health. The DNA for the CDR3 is TGTGCCAGTAGTATAGTGACTAGCGGGAGGGCCAAGGTCTACAATGAGCAGTTCTTC. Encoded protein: CASSIVTSGRAKVYNEQFF.